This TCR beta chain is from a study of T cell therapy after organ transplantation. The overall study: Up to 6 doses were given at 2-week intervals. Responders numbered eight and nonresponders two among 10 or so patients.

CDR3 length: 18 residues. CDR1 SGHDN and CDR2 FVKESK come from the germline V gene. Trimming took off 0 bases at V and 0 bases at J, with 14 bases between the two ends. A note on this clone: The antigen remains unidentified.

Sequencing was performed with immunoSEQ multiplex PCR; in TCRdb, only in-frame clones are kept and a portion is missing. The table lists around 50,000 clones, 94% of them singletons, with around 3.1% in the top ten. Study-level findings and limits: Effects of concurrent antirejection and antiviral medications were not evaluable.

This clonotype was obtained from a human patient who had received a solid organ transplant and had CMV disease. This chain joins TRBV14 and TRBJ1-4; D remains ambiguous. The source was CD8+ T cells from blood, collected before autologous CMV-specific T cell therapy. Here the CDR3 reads CASSQEGLGPATNEKLFF. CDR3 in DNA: TGTGCCAGCAGCCAAGAGGGTCTAGGCCCAGCAACTAATGAAAAACTGTTTTTT.